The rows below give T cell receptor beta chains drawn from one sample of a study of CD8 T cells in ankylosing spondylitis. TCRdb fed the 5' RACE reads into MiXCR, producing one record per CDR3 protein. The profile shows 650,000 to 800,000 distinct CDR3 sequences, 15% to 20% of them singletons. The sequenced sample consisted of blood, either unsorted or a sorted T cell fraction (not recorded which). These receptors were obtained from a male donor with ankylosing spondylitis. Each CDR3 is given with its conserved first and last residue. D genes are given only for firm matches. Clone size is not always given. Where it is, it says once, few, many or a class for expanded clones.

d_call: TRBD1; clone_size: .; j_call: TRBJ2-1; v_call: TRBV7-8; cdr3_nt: TGTGCCAGCAGCCGGGACAGGGGTTACAATGAGCAGTTCTTC; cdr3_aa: CASSRDRGYNEQFF
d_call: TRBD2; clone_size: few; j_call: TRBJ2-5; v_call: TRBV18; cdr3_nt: TGTGCCAGCTCACCCCCTGGACTAGCGGACAAAGAGACCCAGTACTTC; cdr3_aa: CASSPPGLADKETQYF
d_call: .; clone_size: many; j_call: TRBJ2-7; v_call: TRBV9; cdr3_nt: TGTGCCAGCAGCGTAGCCGGACCGGCCCCCATCTACGAGCAGTACTTC; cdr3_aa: CASSVAGPAPIYEQYF
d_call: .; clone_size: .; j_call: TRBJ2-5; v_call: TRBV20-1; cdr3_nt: TGCAGTGCTAGAGATCCATATGGGGGGGAGACCCAGTACTTC; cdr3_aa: CSARDPYGGETQYF
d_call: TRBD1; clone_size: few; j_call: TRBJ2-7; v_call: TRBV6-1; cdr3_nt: TGTGCCAGCAGTCCGGGACAGTACTACGAAGGGCAGTACTTC; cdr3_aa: CASSPGQYYEGQYF
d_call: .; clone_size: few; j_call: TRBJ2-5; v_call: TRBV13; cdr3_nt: TGTGCCAGCAGCAAACTGGGGTTCGAGACCCAGTACTTC; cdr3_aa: CASSKLGFETQYF
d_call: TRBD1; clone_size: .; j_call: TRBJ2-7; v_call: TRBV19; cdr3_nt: TGTGCCAGTAGTGACAGGGGCAGGTCCTACGAGCAGTACTTC; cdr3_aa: CASSDRGRSYEQYF
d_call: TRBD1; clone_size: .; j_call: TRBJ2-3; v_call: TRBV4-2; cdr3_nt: TGTGCCAGCAGCCAGGAGACAGGGTTGGGGACAGATACGCAGTATTTT; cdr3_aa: CASSQETGLGTDTQYF
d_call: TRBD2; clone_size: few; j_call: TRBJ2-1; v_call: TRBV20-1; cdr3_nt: TGCAGTGCTAGTGTCGCTAGCGGGGCCAACAATGAGCAGTTCTTC; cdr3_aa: CSASVASGANNEQFF
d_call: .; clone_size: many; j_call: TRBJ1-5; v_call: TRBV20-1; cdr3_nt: TGCAGTGCTAGAGATACCGGAAGAGCAGGTCAGCCCCAGCATTTT; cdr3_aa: CSARDTGRAGQPQHF
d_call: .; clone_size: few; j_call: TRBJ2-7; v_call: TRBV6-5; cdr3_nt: TGTGCCAGCAGTTACCAAGGTACCCTGTTCGACGAGCAGTACTTC; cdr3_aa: CASSYQGTLFDEQYF
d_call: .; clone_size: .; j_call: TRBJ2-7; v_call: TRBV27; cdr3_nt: TGTGCCAGCAGTTCCGGGATTTGGGGATCCTACGAGCAGTACTTC; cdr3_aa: CASSSGIWGSYEQYF
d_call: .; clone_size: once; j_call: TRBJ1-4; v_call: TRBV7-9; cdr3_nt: TGTGCCAGCAGCCAGTTGGGGGCGGGACCTAATGAAAAACTGTTTTTT; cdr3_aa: CASSQLGAGPNEKLFF
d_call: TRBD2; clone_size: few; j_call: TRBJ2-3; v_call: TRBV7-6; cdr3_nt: TGTGCCAGCTCCCGACCGGGGGGTAGCGGGGACCCTAGCACAGATACGCAGTATTTT; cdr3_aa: CASSRPGGSGDPSTDTQYF
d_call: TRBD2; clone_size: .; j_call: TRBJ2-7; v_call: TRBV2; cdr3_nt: TGTGCCAGCATCGGGGCGGGAGTTATTTACGAGCAGTACTTC; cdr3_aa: CASIGAGVIYEQYF
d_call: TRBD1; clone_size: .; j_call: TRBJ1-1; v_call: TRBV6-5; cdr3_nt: TGTGCCAGCAGTTACGATCCAGGGGGACCCACTGAAGCTTTCTTT; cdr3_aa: CASSYDPGGPTEAFF
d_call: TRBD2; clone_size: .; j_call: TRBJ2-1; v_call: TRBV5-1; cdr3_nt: TGCGCCAGCAGCCTGGGGGGACTAGCAGAGCAGTTCTTC; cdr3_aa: CASSLGGLAEQFF
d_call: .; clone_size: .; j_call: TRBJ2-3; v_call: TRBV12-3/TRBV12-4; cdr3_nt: TGTGCCAGCAGTCCTAGTCGAGCGGCCCAAAGCACAGATACGCAGTATTTT; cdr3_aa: CASSPSRAAQSTDTQYF
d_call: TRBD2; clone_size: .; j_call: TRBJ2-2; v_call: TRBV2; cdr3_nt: TGTGCCAGCAGTGAGAGCGGGGGTTACCGGGAGCTGTTTTTT; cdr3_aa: CASSESGGYRELFF
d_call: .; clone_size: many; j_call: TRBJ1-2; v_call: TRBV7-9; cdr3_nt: TGTGCCAGCAGCCGGGGAGCAGGGGGCTACACCTTC; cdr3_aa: CASSRGAGGYTF
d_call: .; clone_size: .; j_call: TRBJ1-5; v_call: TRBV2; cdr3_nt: TGTGCCAGCAGTGACCCCTTGGGTGGCAATCAGCCCCAGCATTTT; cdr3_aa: CASSDPLGGNQPQHF
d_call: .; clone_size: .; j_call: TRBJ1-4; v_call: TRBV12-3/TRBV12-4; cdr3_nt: TGTGCCAGCAGTTTAGCGACGCCATCAACTAATGAAAAACTGTTTTTT; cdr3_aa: CASSLATPSTNEKLFF
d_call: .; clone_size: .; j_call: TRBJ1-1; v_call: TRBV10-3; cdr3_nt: TGTGCCGCTTGGAAGGGGTCGAACACTGAAGCTTTCTTT; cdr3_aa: CAAWKGSNTEAFF
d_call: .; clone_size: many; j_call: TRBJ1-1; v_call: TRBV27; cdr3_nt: TGTGCCAGCAGTTTTGCAGGCGATACTGAAGCTTTCTTT; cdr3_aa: CASSFAGDTEAFF
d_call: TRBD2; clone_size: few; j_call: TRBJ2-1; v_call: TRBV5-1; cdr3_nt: TGCGCCAGCAGCTTGACCACTAGCGAGAAGCAGTTCTTC; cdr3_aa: CASSLTTSEKQFF
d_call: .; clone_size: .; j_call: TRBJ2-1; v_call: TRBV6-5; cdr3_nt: TGTGCCAGCAGTTCCGACCCTACCAGCTCCTACAATGAGCAGTTCTTC; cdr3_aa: CASSSDPTSSYNEQFF
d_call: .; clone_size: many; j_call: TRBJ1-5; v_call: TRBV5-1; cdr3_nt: TGTGCCAGCAGCTTAGGTCCTGATCAGCCCCAGCATTTT; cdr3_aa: CASSLGPDQPQHF
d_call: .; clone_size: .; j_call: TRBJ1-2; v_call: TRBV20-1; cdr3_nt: TGCAGTGCTAATGGAGGGTTGGACTATGGCTACACCTTC; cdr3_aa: CSANGGLDYGYTF
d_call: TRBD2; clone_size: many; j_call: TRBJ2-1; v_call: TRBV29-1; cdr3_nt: TGCAGCGCACCACCGGAGCGGGATGCACACAATGAGCAGTTCTTC; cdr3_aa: CSAPPERDAHNEQFF
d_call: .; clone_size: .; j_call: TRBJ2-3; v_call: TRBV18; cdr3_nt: TGTGCCAGCTCACCACCGTCCCCTTACACAGATACGCAGTATTTT; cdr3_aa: CASSPPSPYTDTQYF
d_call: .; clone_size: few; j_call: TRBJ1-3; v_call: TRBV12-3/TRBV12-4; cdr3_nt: TGTGCCAGCAGTTTGTTCGGGGGGTGGTCTGGAAACACCATATATTTT; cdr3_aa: CASSLFGGWSGNTIYF
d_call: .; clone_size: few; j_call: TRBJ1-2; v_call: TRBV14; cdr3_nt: TGTGCCAGCACCCCCAGGCCCCAGATCGATGGCTACACCTTC; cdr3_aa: CASTPRPQIDGYTF
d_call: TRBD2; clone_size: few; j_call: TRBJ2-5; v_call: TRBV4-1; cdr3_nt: TGCGCCAGCAGCCTCCCCCTAGGCATAGCGGGGGGGCAAGAGACCCAGTACTTC; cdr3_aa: CASSLPLGIAGGQETQYF
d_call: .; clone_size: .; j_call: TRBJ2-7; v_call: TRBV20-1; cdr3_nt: TGCAGTGCCCGCCCTGGGGAGGGGGGGGCCTACGAGCAGTACTTC; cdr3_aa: CSARPGEGGAYEQYF
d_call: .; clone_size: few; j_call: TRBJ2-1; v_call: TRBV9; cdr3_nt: TGTGCCAGCAGCGTAGTGGGGGGAAAGGGCAATGAGCAGTTCTTC; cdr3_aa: CASSVVGGKGNEQFF
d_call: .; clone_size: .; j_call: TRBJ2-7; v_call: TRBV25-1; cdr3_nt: TGTGCCAGCAGTGACTCATTGAGGTTAGGCGAGCAGTACTTC; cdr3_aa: CASSDSLRLGEQYF
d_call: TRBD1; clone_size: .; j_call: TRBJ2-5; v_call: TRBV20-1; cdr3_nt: TGCAGTGCTAGGGGGGGACAGGGTGTAGAGACCCAGTACTTC; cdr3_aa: CSARGGQGVETQYF
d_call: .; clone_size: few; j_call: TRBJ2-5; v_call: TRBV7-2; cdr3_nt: TGTGCCAGCAGCAAACAGCGAGCCCAAGAGACCCAGTACTTC; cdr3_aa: CASSKQRAQETQYF
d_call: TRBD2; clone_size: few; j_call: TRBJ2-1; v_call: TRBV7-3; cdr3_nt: TGTGCCAGCAGCTTAAACGTCGGGACTAGCGGGGGGAGGGACAATGAGCAGTTCTTC; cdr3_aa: CASSLNVGTSGGRDNEQFF
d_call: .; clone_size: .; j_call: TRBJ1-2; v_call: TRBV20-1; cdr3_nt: TGCAGTGCTAGAAGGTTCTTCTATGGCTACACCTTC; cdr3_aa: CSARRFFYGYTF
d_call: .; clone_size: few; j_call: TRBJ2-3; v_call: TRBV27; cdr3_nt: TGTGCCAGCAGTTTCCTGGTTAGCACAGATACGCAGTATTTT; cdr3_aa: CASSFLVSTDTQYF
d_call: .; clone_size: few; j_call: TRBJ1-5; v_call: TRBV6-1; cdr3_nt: TGTGCCAGCAGTGATCGGGACTTCCGGCGGCCCCAGCATTTT; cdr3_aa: CASSDRDFRRPQHF
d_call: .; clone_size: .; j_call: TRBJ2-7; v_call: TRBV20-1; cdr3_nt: TGCAGTGCGAGGGACGAAGGGTCATCCTACGAGCAGTACTTC; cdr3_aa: CSARDEGSSYEQYF
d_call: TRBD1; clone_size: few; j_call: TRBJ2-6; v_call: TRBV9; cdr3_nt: TGTGCCAGCATCCCAAGCTATTTAGGGACAGGGGTTTCTGGGGCCAACGTCCTGACTTTC; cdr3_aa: CASIPSYLGTGVSGANVLTF
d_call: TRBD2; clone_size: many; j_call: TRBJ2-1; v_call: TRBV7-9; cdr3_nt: TGTGCCAGCAGCTCGACTAGCGGGGCTTACAATGAGCAGTTCTTC; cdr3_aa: CASSSTSGAYNEQFF
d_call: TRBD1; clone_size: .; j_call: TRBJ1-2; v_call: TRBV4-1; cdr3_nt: TGCGCCAGCAGCCAAGTCTCGGACAGGATTTCCTATGGCTACACCTTC; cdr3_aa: CASSQVSDRISYGYTF
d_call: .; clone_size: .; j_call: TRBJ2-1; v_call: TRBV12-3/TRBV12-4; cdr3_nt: TGTGCCAGCAGTCTTGTCATCACCGATGAGCAGTTCTTC; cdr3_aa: CASSLVITDEQFF
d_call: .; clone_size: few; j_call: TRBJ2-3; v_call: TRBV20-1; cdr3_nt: TGCAGTGCTTTTTCTACTAGCCCTAAGCAGTATTTT; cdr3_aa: CSAFSTSPKQYF
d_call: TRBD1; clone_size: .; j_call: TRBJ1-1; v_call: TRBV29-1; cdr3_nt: TGCAGCGTTGATGGGCAGGGGGTCTTTAACACTGAAGCTTTCTTT; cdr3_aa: CSVDGQGVFNTEAFF